A selection of T cell receptor beta chains follows, all from one sample in a study of blood T cell repertoires in COVID-19. TCRdb's copy holds only in-frame clones and misses some; the assay was immunoSEQ multiplex PCR. The table shows hundreds of thousands of clones, with roughly 83% occurring only once. Material: PBMCs or T cells enriched from blood (not recorded which). These receptors all stem from a woman aged 45 to 65 who had recovered from COVID-19. Both conserved end residues are part of each CDR3.

j_call v_call cdr3_aa
TRBJ2-5 TRBV5-1 CASSPGLGGRETQYF
TRBJ2-2 TRBV6-5 CASTQGGELFF
TRBJ2-1 TRBV9 CASSPGHRSYNEQFF
TRBJ1-1 TRBV6-5 CASRDSGAFF
TRBJ2-1 TRBV9 CASILAGEDEQFF
TRBJ2-7 TRBV4-1 CASSQGRRTGLSYEQYF
TRBJ2-5 TRBV6-5 CASSYYHRGGLETQYF
TRBJ2-2 TRBV5-1 CASSLDIAGAGELFF
TRBJ2-7 TRBV27 CASSSLLAGGQVAYEQYF
TRBJ2-7 TRBV4-2 CASSQGLAGVYEQYF
TRBJ1-1 TRBV5-5 CASSRPGVPEAFF
TRBJ2-3 TRBV7-8 CASSFVGSRTDTQYF
TRBJ1-5 TRBV20-1 CSASKGRVDNQPQHF
TRBJ2-1 TRBV7-3 CASSYSSGGYNEQFF
TRBJ2-5 TRBV3-1/TRBV3-2 CASSQFGSSGGETQYF
TRBJ1-6 TRBV30 CAWSVLRGLIYF
TRBJ2-2 TRBV7-9 CASSSLGGLAGGWSGELFF
TRBJ2-5 TRBV7-9 CASSLGRVETQYF
TRBJ2-1 TRBV7-8 CASSFRTRDNEQFF
TRBJ1-2 TRBV3-1/TRBV3-2 CASSQTARGYHGYTF
TRBJ1-2 TRBV10-3 CAINPTQGPGGYTF
TRBJ2-2 TRBV5-6 CASSLETSGPTGELFF
TRBJ1-5 TRBV6-5 CASSYSISGNQPQHF
TRBJ1-4 TRBV28 CASSSGGSEEEKLFF
TRBJ2-7 TRBV6-5 CASGRTGKAYEQYF
TRBJ1-2 TRBV11-2 CASSLQGYGYTF
TRBJ1-2 TRBV30 CAWSSLRTGQGKYGYTF
TRBJ2-5 TRBV4-1 CASSPSRTGGRVTQYF
TRBJ1-5 TRBV11-2 CASSPDRAKSNQPQHF
TRBJ2-3 TRBV14 CASSKRAGSSDTQYF
TRBJ1-2 TRBV14 CASSPDSNYGYTF
TRBJ1-1 TRBV18 CASSPIGQGSEAFF
TRBJ1-1 TRBV19 CASSIRDRYEAFF
TRBJ2-2 TRBV7-2 CASSLALPNTGELFF
TRBJ1-5 TRBV19 CAIWKQNYQPQHF
TRBJ1-6 TRBV5-1 CASSLTGGDNSPLHF
TRBJ1-1 TRBV29-1 CSVADTEAFF
TRBJ1-6 TRBV19 CASNDRNNSPLHF
TRBJ2-7 TRBV5-6 CASSTREVYEQYF
TRBJ2-3 TRBV9 CASSLQTDRTKSTDTQYF
TRBJ2-4 TRBV19 CASKRGADLNIQYF
TRBJ2-7 TRBV11-2 CASSLVPLYEQYF
TRBJ2-7 TRBV11-2 CASSHAGTFLVEQYF
TRBJ1-2 TRBV5-5 CASSLGDKSYGYTF
TRBJ1-5 TRBV24-1 CATSGQGASQPQHF
TRBJ2-1 TRBV19 CASSALGRGAVNEQFF
TRBJ1-6 TRBV19 CASSPLGAGVLLHF
TRBJ1-5 TRBV11-2 CASSLERGHPQHF
TRBJ2-1 TRBV10-3 CAIRGTGGEYNEQFF
TRBJ2-7 TRBV6-1 CASSEGPTVAGEQYF
TRBJ1-6 TRBV9 CASSVDGTLAGALHF
TRBJ1-6 TRBV4-1 CASSQDLTGHGGSPLHF
TRBJ1-2 TRBV29-1 CSARTGANYGYTF
TRBJ2-1 TRBV7-3 CASSPSAGVNEQFF
TRBJ2-2 TRBV4-2 CASSQVGSGGPGELFF
TRBJ1-2 TRBV5-4 CASSYRANYGYTF
TRBJ1-3 TRBV7-3 CASSPDRTSGNTIYF
TRBJ2-1 TRBV11-2 CASSLASGTYNEQFF
TRBJ1-1 TRBV19 CASSQDRGNTEAFF
TRBJ1-4 TRBV4-1 CASRPGTGGEKLFF